This TCR beta chain was found in a study of blood T cells in healthy people across ages. This clonotype was detected once. Mismatch with germline at one junction end may stem from a read error. CDR1 LGHNA and CDR2 YNFKEQ come from the germline V gene. The CDR3 has 14 residues. It was with a sample-barcoded 5' primer and a J-beta primer mix that a second PCR of about 7 to 12 cycles was run. TCRdb passed the 5' RACE reads through MiXCR, listing each CDR3 protein once. Of 800,000 or so distinct CDR3 sequences in the sample, about 46% were seen once. Sequences were obtained from blood. This TCR derives from a man older than 75 in good health. This chain links TRBV4-2 with TRBJ2-3; 7 bases are a match to TRBD2. CDR3 coding DNA: TGTGCCAGCAGCTCAGGCGAGGGGAGGGATACACAGTATTTT. This translates into CASSSGEGRDTQYF.